What follows are 16 T cell receptor beta chains derived from one specimen sequenced in a study of technical replicates of blood from a handful of donors. Sequencing used immunoSEQ multiplex PCR; TCRdb keeps in-frame clones, though not all of them. The sample consists of approximately 100,000 clones, almost 96% of them appearing once. The sequencing sample was made of T cells isolated from PBMCs. The receptors derive from a human donor in good health.

This chain links TRBV13 with TRBJ2-5; the match to TRBD1 covers 8 bases. Trimming cost V 5 bases and J 5 bases; bases outside gene matches: 10. The CDR3 is 15 amino acids. Looked up from germline, CDR1 is PRHDT and CDR2 is FYEKMQ (reference sequence). The CDR3 region is CASSPRTGWGETQYF. The CDR3 nucleotides are TGTGCCAGCAGCCCCCGGACAGGGTGGGGGGAGACCCAGTACTTC.

The chain has TRBV2 and TRBJ2-7; 10 positions match TRBD1. Trimming removed 10 bases from V and 1 base from J; junction bases left unmatched: 16. This CDR3 is built from 17 residues. Germline CDR1 reads SNHLY; CDR2 reads FYNNEI. CDR3 sequence reads: CAIPGTGEKLGSYEQYF. The CDR3 DNA sequence: TGTGCCATCCCCGGGACAGGGGAAAAGTTAGGTTCCTACGAGCAGTACTTC.

Concerning this clone itself: Other DNA sequences in this specimen translate into the identical CDR3. The V and J genes are TRBV19 and TRBJ2-7; TRBD2 might be the D (5 bases). The germline V gene encodes CDR1 LNHDA and CDR2 SQIVND (reference sequence). This CDR3 region has 13 residues. The germline V and J ends were trimmed by 3 bases and 4 bases, with 10 bases remaining between them. CDR3 DNA sequence: TGTGCCAGTAGTATCCTAGCCGGGTACGAGCAGTACTTC. Amino acids: CASSILAGYEQYF.

Of note for this clone: One end of the junction does not line up with germline, which may come from a read error. The V gene is TRBV5-1, the J gene TRBJ2-2; D possibly corresponds to TRBD2 (7 bases). The length of the CDR3 is 16 residues. Per the germline V gene, CDR1 is SGHRS and CDR2 is YFSETQ. CDR3 nucleotides: TGCGCCAGCAGCTTGGATGCGGGGGCCAACATCGGGGAGCTGTTTTTT. Translation gives CASSLDAGANIGELFF.

The J gene is TRBJ2-7, the V gene TRBV5-4; 7 bases line up with TRBD1. The CDR3 is 15 amino acids. In germline, CDR1 is SGHNT, CDR2 YYREEE (reference sequence). V lost 7 bases to trimming and J lost 3 bases; unmatched junction nucleotides: 13. The CDR3 is CASRSDRVSSYEQYF. The CDR3 nucleotides are TGTGCCAGCCGCAGTGACAGGGTCTCAAGCTACGAGCAGTACTTC.

The chain links TRBV6-6 to TRBJ2-2, with 11 bases that match TRBD1. From germline, CDR1 is MNHNY and CDR2 SVGAGI (reference sequence). Trimming removed 6 bases from V and 5 bases from J; junction bases left unmatched: 5. The CDR3 runs to 15 residues. The CDR3 sequence is CASRGQGAGTGELFF. The CDR3, as DNA: TGTGCCAGCAGAGGACAGGGGGCAGGAACCGGGGAGCTGTTTTTT.

The chain links TRBV5-1 to TRBJ1-1; D unclear. The CDR3 has 12 residues. Germline V CDR1 and CDR2: SGHRS, YFSETQ. Between the trimmed V and J ends, which lost 0 bases and 8 bases, there was a span of 8 bases. The CDR3 DNA reads as TGCGCCAGCAGCTTGGGCCAGGCAGAAGCTTTCTTT. Translated, it gives CASSLGQAEAFF.

V gene TRBV5-1 combines with J gene TRBJ1-4, with no clear D. CDR3 length equals 15 residues. V was clipped by 4 bases and J by 5 bases, with 15 bases between them. Germline V CDR1 and CDR2: SGHRS, YFSETQ. Written as DNA, the CDR3 is TGCGCCAGCAGCGGCGGCGCTGGTGCAAATGAAAAACTGTTTTTT. Translating gives CASSGGAGANEKLFF.

J is TRBJ2-7 and V is TRBV7-8, with D possibly matching TRBD1 (5 bases). V was pared by 1 base and J by 4 bases, with 17 bases between. The CDR3 spans 16 residues. Germline V gene data show CDR1 as SGHVS and CDR2 as FQNEAQ. CDR3 in DNA: TGTGCCAGCAGCTTAGAGTCCAGGGAAATCAGATACGAGCAGTACTTC. Protein: CASSLESREIRYEQYF.

The chain joins TRBV2 to TRBJ1-5; possibly TRBD1 for D (6 bases). Trimming cost V 6 bases and J 1 base, with 16 bases left between them. Germline values: CDR1 SNHLY, CDR2 FYNNEI. CDR3 length equals 16 residues. The CDR3: CASRERQVPSNQPQHF. The CDR3 nucleotides are TGTGCCAGCAGGGAAAGACAGGTGCCCAGCAATCAGCCCCAGCATTTT.

The chain has TRBV28 and TRBJ1-1, with D maybe TRBD1 (5 bases). Germline lookup yields CDR1 MDHEN and CDR2 SYDVKM. V was cut by 6 bases and J by 7 bases, with 12 bases left in between. This CDR3 comprises 12 residues. The CDR3 loop reads CASRTDTDEAFF. As DNA, the CDR3 is TGTGCCAGCAGGACGGACACCGATGAAGCTTTCTTT.

CDR3 sequence reads: CASSLQDSGANVLTF. The CDR3 DNA is TGTGCCAGTAGCCTACAGGACTCTGGGGCCAACGTCCTGACTTTC. This rearrangement joins TRBV19 to TRBJ2-6, with D tentatively TRBD1 (5 bases). V shed 6 bases and J shed 0 bases, with 9 bases lying between them. Germline V lookup: CDR1 LNHDA, CDR2 SQIVND (reference sequence). There are 15 residues in the CDR3.

The CDR3: CASSFGTGMTLGNTIYF. The CDR3 region has the DNA TGTGCCAGCAGCTTCGGGACAGGGATGACCCTTGGAAACACCATATATTTT. The genes are TRBV11-2 and TRBJ1-3; 9 bases are shared with TRBD1. J was trimmed by 3 bases and V by 3 bases; bases with no gene match: 9. Germline CDR1 and CDR2: SGHAT and FQNNGV. The CDR3 extends over 17 amino acids.

CDR3 coding DNA: TGCGCCAGCAGCGGTGGGACAGGGGGAGCCGGGGAGCTGTTTTTT. Translated: CASSGGTGGAGELFF. This chain links TRBV5-1 with TRBJ2-2; TRBD1 matches 11 bases. Per the germline V gene, CDR1 is SGHRS and CDR2 is YFSETQ. V shed 4 bases and J 6 bases; nucleotides not matched to a gene: 5. CDR3 length: 15 residues.

The CDR3 sequence: CASSLSPQGVSYEQYF. For the CDR3, the DNA is TGTGCCAGCAGTTTATCCCCTCAGGGCGTCTCCTACGAGCAGTACTTC. The genes are TRBV27 and TRBJ2-7; D perhaps matches TRBD1 (5 bases). V dropped 0 bases and J dropped 0 bases, with 12 bases sitting between them. The CDR3 length is 16 residues. Germline V gives CDR1 MNHEY, CDR2 SMNVEV (reference sequence).

The chain is built from TRBV30 and TRBJ2-3; tentative D call: TRBD1 (5 bases). V was pared by 4 bases and J by 6 bases, with 5 bases between. CDR1 is GTSNPN and CDR2 is SVGIG in the germline V gene (reference sequence). This CDR3 is built from 10 residues. Written as DNA, the CDR3 is TGTGCCTGGAAGGGGGATACGCAGTATTTT. This encodes CAWKGDTQYF.